This T cell receptor (beta chain) was sequenced for a study of human CD8 memory T cell subsets. UMI-labeled 5' RACE was used, and it produced the TCR beta libraries. TCRdb derives one entry per CDR3 protein from the 5' RACE reads, leaving out DNA. The sample is made up of about 6,200 distinct CDR3 sequences, and the top ten hold roughly a third of it. CD8+ T cells were isolated by negative magnetic selection. Germline V CDR1 and CDR2: SGHTA, FQGNSA. CDR3 length: 16 residues. The sequencing input was CD8+ effector memory T cells (TEM) sorted from PBMCs. Documented subset: effector memory CD8 T cells, CCR7- CD45RO+ CD95+. The chain links TRBV7-2 to TRBJ2-3; lacking DNA, the TRBD2 call made by TCRdb goes unchecked. The origin of this receptor is a human donor in good health. The CDR3 loop reads CASSLIGAGGLDTQYF.